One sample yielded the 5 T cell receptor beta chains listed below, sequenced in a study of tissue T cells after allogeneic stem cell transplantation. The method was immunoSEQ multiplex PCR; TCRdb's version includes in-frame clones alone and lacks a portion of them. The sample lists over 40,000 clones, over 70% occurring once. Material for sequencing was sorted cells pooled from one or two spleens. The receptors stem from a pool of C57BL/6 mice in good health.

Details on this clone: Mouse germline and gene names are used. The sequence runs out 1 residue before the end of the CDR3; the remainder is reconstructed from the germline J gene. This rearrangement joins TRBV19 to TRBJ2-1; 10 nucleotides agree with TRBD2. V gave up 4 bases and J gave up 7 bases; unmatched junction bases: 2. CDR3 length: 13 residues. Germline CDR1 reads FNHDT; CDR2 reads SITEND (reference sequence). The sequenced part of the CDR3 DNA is TGTGCCAGCAGTTTACTGGGGGGGGCTGAGCAGTTC. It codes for CASSLLGGAEQF. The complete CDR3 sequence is CASSLLGGAEQFF. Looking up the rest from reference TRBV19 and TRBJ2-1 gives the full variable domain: GGIITQTPKFLIGQEGQKLTLKCQQNFNHDTMYWYRQDSGKGLRLIYYSITENDLQKGDLSEGYDASREKKSSFSLTVTSAQKNEMAVFLCASSLLGGAEQFFGPGTRLTVL.

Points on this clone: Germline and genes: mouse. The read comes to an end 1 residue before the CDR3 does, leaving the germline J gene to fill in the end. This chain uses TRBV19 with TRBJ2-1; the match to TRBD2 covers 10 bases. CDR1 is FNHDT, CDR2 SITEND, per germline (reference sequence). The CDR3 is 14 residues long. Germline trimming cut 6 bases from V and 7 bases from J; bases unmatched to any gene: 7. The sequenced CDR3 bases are TGTGCCAGCACCCGGACTGGGGGAGGGGCTGAGCAGTTC. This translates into CASTRTGGGAEQF. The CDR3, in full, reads CASTRTGGGAEQFF. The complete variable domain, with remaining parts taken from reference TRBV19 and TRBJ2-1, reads GGIITQTPKFLIGQEGQKLTLKCQQNFNHDTMYWYRQDSGKGLRLIYYSITENDLQKGDLSEGYDASREKKSSFSLTVTSAQKNEMAVFLCASTRTGGGAEQFFGPGTRLTVL.

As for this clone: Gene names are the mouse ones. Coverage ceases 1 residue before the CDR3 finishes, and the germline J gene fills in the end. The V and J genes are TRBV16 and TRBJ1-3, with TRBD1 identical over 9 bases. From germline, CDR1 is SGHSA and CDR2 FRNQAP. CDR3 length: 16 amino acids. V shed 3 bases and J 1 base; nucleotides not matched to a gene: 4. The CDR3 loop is CASSFGTGRSGNTLYF. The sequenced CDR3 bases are TGTGCAAGCAGCTTCGGGACAGGGAGATCTGGAAATACGCTCTAT.

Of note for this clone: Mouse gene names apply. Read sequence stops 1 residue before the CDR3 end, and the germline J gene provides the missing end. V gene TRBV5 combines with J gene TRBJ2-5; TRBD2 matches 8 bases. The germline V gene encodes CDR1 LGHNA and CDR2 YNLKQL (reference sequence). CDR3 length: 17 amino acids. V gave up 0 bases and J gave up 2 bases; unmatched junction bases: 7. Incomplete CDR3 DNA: TGTGCCAGCAGCCAAGAATTGAAGGGGGGGGCCCAAGACACCCAGTAC. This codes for CASSQELKGGAQDTQY. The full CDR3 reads CASSQELKGGAQDTQYF.

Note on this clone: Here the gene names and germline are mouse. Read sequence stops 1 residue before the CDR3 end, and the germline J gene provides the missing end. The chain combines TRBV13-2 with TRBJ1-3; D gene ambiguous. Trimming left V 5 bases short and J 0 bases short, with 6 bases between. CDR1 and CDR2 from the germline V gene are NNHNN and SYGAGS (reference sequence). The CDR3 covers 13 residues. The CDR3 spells CASGTYSGNTLYF. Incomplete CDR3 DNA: TGTGCCAGCGGGACATATTCTGGAAATACGCTCTAT.